This entry concerns a single T cell receptor (beta chain). Its antigen is unknown. Trimming took 6 bases from V and 7 from J; bases not matched to a gene: 4. The CDR3 runs 14 residues. CDR1 is ENHRY and CDR2 is SYGVKD in the germline V gene. This entry belongs to a study of T cells in localized non-small cell lung cancer. Findings and limits, study-wide: A single tumor region was sequenced, leaving heterogeneity possible. Of the top 100 tumor clones, median roughly 60 were in adjacent lung, 25 to 35 among its top 100. An association was observed between higher blood T cell density and longer overall survival. Highest T cell clonality was seen in uninvolved adjacent lung, surpassing that measured in tumor.

Using immunoSEQ multiplex PCR, the repertoire was profiled, and TCRdb retains in-frame clones only, with some absent. The sample includes around 20,000 clones, around 83% of them seen just once. V is TRBV10-3 and J is TRBJ2-1, with 12 bases that match TRBD2. The starting material was peripheral blood, obtained before any cancer treatment. This clonotype originated in a female donor over 55 with stage I lung adenocarcinoma. In DNA, the CDR3 is TGTGCCATCAGACTAGCGGGGGGTCTGAATGAGCAGTTCTTC. It encodes CAIRLAGGLNEQFF.